This TCR beta chain originates from a study of blood T cells in healthy people across ages. CDR1 and CDR2 from the germline V gene are SQVTM and ANQGSEA. V was shortened by 0 bases and J by 7 bases, with 15 bases between the two germline ends. The CDR3 runs 14 residues. This clonotype was observed a few times. Then a second PCR, running about 6 to 12 cycles, was carried out with a sample-barcoded 5' primer and a J-beta primer mix. In TCRdb, the 5' RACE reads were re-called with MiXCR into one record per CDR3 protein. The profile covers over a million distinct CDR3 sequences, with approximately 59% appearing a single time and about 6.3% taken by the ten largest.

This chain uses TRBV29-1 with TRBJ1-2, with a possible D match to TRBD1 (5 bases). This clonotype was sampled from a man aged 18 to 35 in good health. The sequenced sample consisted of blood. The DNA of the CDR3 is TGCAGCGTTGAAGATGGGACGGGGAGGAGTGGCTACACCTTC. It is translated as CSVEDGTGRSGYTF.